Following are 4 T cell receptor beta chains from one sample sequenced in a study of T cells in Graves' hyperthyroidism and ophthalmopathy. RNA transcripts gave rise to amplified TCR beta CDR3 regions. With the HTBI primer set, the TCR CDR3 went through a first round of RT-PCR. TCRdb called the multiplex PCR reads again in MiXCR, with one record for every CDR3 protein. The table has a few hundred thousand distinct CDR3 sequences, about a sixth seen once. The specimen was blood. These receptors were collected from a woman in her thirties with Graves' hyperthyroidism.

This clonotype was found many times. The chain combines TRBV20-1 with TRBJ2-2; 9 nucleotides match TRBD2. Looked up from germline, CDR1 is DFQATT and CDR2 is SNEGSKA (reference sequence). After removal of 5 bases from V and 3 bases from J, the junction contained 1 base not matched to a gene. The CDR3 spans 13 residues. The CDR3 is CSARGRDTGELFF. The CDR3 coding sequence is TGCAGTGCTCGCGGGAGGGACACCGGGGAGCTGTTTTTT.

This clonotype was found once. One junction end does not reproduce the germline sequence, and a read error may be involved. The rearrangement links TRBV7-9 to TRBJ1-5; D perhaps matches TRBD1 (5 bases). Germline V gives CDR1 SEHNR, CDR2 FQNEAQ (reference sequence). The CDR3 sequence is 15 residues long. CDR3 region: CASSLAGGTNQPQHF. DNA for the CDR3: TGTGCCAGCAGCCTAGCGGGGGGGACCAATCAGCCCCAGCATTTT.

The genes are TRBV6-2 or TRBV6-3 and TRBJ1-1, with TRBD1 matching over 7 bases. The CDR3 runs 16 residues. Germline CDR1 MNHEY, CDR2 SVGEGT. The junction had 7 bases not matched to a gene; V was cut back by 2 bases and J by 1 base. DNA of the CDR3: TGTGCCAGCAGTTACGGGACAGCCACTACGAACACTGAAGCTTTCTTT. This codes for CASSYGTATTNTEAFF.

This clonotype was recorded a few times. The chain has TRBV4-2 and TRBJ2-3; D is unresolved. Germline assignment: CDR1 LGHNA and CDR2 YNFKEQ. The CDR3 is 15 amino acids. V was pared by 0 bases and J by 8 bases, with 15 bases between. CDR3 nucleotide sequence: TGTGCCAGCAGCCAAGATCCGGGCTCCCTGTTTACGCAGTATTTT. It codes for CASSQDPGSLFTQYF.